The following is a TCR beta chain sequence with its context. The data are from a study of T cells after posttransplantation cyclophosphamide. Germline V gene sequence: CDR1 PRHDT, CDR2 FYEKMQ (reference sequence). V trimming: 1 base; J trimming: 10 bases; junction bases outside the gene matches: 12. CDR3 size: 18 residues. Using immunoSEQ multiplex PCR, the repertoire was profiled, and TCRdb retains in-frame clones only, with some absent. The sample contains about 36,000 clones, none of them singletons. This sequence originates from a girl under 18 in good health, CMV-negative, and a related stem cell transplant donor. The genes are TRBV13 and TRBJ2-3; 15 bases are shared with TRBD2. Sequencing was carried out using PBMCs. The CDR3 DNA is TGTGCCAGCAGCTTAGCTGATTTCGGGACTAGCGGGAGGAAGGCGCAGTATTTT. It translates to CASSLADFGTSGRKAQYF.